The clone carrying this T cell receptor beta chain was counted between two and nine times. Its target is not known. TCRdb ran MiXCR on the PCR reads and lists one entry per CDR3 protein. The table has roughly 320,000 distinct CDR3 sequences, around 21% seen once. These data are taken from a study of molecular identifiers for immune sequencing clone quantification. At the level of the study: RNA from roughly 21,000 or 96,000 naive CD8 cells was split five ways in replicates, with four sequenced.

With 10%, 30% or 50% of RNA, roughly 17,000 to 1,000,000 naive CD8 T cells were sequenced. CD8+CD4-CCR7+CD45RA+ sorting gave the naive CD8 T cells. V lost 5 bases and J 11 bases, leaving 19 bases between the germline ends. The CDR3 has 15 amino acids. Germline V gene lookup returns CDR1 SGHAT and CDR2 FQNNGV. Overall study findings and caveats: Identical TCR molecules sharing a barcode could underestimate highly expanded clone sizes.

The receptor's source is a human donor in good health. Some libraries in this study had Jurkat cell RNA spiked in. The chain combines TRBV11-2 with TRBJ1-6; D is undetermined. The sequenced material came from naive CD8+ T cells from blood, with Jurkat cell RNA spiked in. The subset was: FACS-sorted CD8+CD4-CCR7+CD45RA+ naive T cells. For the CDR3, the DNA is TGTGCCAGCAGCGCTCAGACCGGGGAGGAGGCACCCCTCCACTTT. Translating it yields CASSAQTGEEAPLHF.